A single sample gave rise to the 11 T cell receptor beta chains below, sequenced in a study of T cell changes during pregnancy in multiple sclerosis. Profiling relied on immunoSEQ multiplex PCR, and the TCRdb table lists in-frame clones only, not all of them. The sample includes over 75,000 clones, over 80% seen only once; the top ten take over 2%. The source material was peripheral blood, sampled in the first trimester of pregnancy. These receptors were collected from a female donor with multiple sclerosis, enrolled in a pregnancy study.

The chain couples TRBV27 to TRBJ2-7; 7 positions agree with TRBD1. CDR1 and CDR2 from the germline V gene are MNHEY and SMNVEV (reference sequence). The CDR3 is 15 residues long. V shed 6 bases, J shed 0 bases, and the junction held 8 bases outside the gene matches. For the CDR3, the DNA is TGTGCCAGCAGCTGGACAGGTAGGACCTCCTACGAGCAGTACTTC. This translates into CASSWTGRTSYEQYF.

CDR3 loop: CASSFRGRAFSTGELFF. Here the CDR3 DNA reads TGTGCCAGCAGCTTCCGCGGGAGGGCCTTTAGCACCGGGGAGCTGTTTTTT. V is TRBV7-9 and J is TRBJ2-2; 9 bases map to TRBD2. This CDR3 spans 17 amino acids. V shed 3 bases, J shed 4 bases, and the junction held 9 bases outside the gene matches. The germline gives CDR1 SEHNR, CDR2 FQNEAQ (reference sequence).

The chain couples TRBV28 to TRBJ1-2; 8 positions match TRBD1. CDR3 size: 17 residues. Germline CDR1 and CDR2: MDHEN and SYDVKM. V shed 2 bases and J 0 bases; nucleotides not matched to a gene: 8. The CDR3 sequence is CASSLPVGDRSNYGYTF. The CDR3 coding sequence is TGTGCCAGCAGTTTACCCGTAGGGGACAGGTCTAACTATGGCTACACCTTC.

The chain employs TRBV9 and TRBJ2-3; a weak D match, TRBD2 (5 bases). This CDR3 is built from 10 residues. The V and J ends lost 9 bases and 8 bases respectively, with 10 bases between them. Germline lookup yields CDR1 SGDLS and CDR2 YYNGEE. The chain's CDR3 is CATPRGTQYF. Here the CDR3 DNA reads TGTGCCACCCCTCGGGGTACGCAGTATTTT.

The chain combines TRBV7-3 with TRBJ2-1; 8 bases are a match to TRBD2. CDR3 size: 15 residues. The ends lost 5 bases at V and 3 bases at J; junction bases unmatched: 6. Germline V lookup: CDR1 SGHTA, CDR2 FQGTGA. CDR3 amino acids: CASSLLAGGYNEQFF. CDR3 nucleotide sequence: TGTGCCAGCAGCCTCCTTGCGGGAGGCTACAATGAGCAGTTCTTC.

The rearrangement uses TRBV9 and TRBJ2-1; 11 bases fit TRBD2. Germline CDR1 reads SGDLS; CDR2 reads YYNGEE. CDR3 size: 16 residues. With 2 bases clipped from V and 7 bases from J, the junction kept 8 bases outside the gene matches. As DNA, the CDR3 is TGTGCCAGCAGCGTGGATTTAGCGGGAGGGACGAATGAGCAGTTCTTC. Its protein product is CASSVDLAGGTNEQFF. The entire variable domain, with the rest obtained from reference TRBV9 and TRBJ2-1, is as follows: DSGVTQTPKHLITATGQRVTLRCSPRSGDLSVYWYQQSLDQGLQFLIQYYNGEERAKGNILERFSAQQFPDLHSELNLSSLELGDSALYFCASSVDLAGGTNEQFFGPGTRLTVL.

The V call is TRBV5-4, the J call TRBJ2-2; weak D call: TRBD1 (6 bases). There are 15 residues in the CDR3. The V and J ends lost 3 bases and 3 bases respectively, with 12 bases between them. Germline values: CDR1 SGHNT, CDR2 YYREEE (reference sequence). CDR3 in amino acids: CASSSQGFDTGELFF. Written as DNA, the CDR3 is TGTGCCAGCAGCTCGCAGGGGTTTGACACCGGGGAGCTGTTTTTT.

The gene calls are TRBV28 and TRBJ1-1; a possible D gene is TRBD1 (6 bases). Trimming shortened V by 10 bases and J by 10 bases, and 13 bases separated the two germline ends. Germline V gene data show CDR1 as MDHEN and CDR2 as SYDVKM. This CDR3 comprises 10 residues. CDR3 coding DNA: TGTGCCACAAACAGGGTCGGAGCTTTCTTT. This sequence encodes CATNRVGAFF.

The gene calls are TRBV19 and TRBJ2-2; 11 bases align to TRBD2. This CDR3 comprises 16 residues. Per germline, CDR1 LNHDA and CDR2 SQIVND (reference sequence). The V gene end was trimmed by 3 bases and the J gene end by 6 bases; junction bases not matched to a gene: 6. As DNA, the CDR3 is TGTGCCAGTAGTATGCTTAGCGGGAGGGGCGCCGGGGAGCTGTTTTTT. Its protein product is CASSMLSGRGAGELFF.

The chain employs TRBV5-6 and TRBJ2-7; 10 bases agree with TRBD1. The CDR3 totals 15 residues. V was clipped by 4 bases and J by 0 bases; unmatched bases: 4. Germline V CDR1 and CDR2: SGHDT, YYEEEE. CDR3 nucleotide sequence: TGTGCCAGCAGCCCGGGACAGGGGAGCTCCTACGAGCAGTACTTC. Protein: CASSPGQGSSYEQYF.

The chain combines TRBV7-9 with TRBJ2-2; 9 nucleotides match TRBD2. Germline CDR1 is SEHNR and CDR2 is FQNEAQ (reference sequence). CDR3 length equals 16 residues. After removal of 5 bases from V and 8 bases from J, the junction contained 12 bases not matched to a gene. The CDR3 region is CASSATSGPYGGELFF. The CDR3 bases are TGTGCCAGCAGCGCTACTAGCGGGCCCTATGGGGGGGAGCTGTTTTTT.